This T cell receptor (beta chain) came from a study of shared clonotypes between healthy human individuals. Naive CD8 cells were CD45RO-negative, positively selected for CCR7, excluding terminally differentiated effector memory CD45RA+ cells. Clones were read by immunoSEQ multiplex PCR, and TCRdb kept only the in-frame ones, dropping some. The sample records some 2,000,000 clones, roughly 94% being singletons. V shed 5 bases and J shed 6 bases, with 12 bases lying between them. The CDR3 is 12 residues long. Per the germline V gene, CDR1 is SGHNT and CDR2 is YYREEE (reference sequence). The sequencing sample was made of naive CD8+ T cells sorted from blood. This receptor was taken from a man between 18 and 35 years old in good health. The V gene is TRBV5-4, the J gene TRBJ2-7, with a weak D call TRBD2 (6 bases). CDR3 in DNA: TGTGCCAGCAGTCGGGGACTTCGCGAGCAGTACTTC. The encoded protein is CASSRGLREQYF.